The clone carrying this T cell receptor (beta chain) was seen at least ten times. Its specificity is unknown. This sample was taken from a study of CD8 T cells in ankylosing spondylitis. A quantitative 5'-RACE method, one with molecular barcodes, was used to make TCR beta libraries. MiXCR, applied by TCRdb to the 5' RACE reads, yields one record per CDR3 protein. The sample holds approximately 520,000 distinct CDR3 sequences, under 5.5% seen once. Study-wide findings and caveats: Seemingly characteristic of ankylosing spondylitis blood was a TCR beta motif consisting of about 8 highly homologous variants. Clones linked to disease were reported to show significant enrichment in matched ankylosing spondylitis synovial fluid. Disease-associated clones were CD8+ and fairly uncommon in peripheral blood. Earlier studies detected some motif variants in reactive arthritis synovial fluid and blood.

This receptor was taken from a male donor with ankylosing spondylitis. Sequencing was done on a sample of blood, either unsorted or a sorted T cell fraction (not recorded which).

In nucleotides, the CDR3 is TGCAGTGCTAGTTCCCCTAGACAGGGGGGAGGAGCTTTCTTT. Protein: CSASSPRQGGGAFF. This sequence joins TRBV20-1 and TRBJ1-1; 9 bases fit TRBD1. V lost 3 bases to trimming and J lost 10 bases; unmatched junction nucleotides: 12. This CDR3 is 14 amino acids long. Germline CDR1 reads DFQATT; CDR2 reads SNEGSKA (reference sequence).